This is a list of T cell receptor beta chains from one sample in a study of T-cell memory formation after mild COVID-19. One entry per CDR3 protein results from TCRdb running MiXCR on the 5' RACE reads. The sample holds around 340,000 distinct CDR3 sequences, approximately 15% seen once. Sample: PBMCs or a T cell subset sorted from them (not recorded which). These receptors originate from a young man who had mild COVID-19 (a few samples of this study predate the infection). Cell type and time point are not known. Each CDR3 is given without its conserved first and last residue.

>TRBJ2-2|TRBV7-9
ASSLTQTTGELF
>TRBJ2-3|TRBV12-3/TRBV12-4
ASSFASRTDTQY
>TRBJ2-1|TRBV24-1
ATSDPPSGTGEF
>TRBJ2-7|TRBV18
ASSPSIRDRGLAQY
>TRBJ2-5|TRBV20-1
SARESGKQETQY
>TRBJ2-4|TRBV14
ASSPSGTKNIQY
>TRBJ2-5|TRBV5-1
ASSFGGAYQETQY
>TRBJ2-1|TRBV7-3
ASSLGGQGTYNEQF
>TRBJ2-5|TRBV25-1
ASSEMREKTQY
>TRBJ2-4|TRBV27
ASSAGLGSIQY